The T cell receptor beta chain described here comes from a study of chemoradiotherapy in HPV16-positive cancers. Only in-frame clones appear in the TCRdb table, and some are missing; sequencing was by immunoSEQ multiplex PCR. The table has around 40,000 clones, approximately 73% seen once. Trimming took 0 bases from V and 3 from J, leaving 5 bases between them. Per germline, CDR1 SGHRS and CDR2 YFSETQ. The CDR3 loop spans 13 amino acids. Points on this clone: The sample contains more than one DNA sequence encoding this CDR3.

The receptor's source is a human donor with HPV-associated anogenital cancer. The genes are TRBV5-1 and TRBJ2-3; weak D call: TRBD2 (5 bases). The material was blood, obtained from a patient who underwent chemoradiotherapy. The CDR3 DNA sequence: TGCGCCAGCAGCTTGGGCGGGACAGATACGCAGTATTTT. Translation gives CASSLGGTDTQYF.